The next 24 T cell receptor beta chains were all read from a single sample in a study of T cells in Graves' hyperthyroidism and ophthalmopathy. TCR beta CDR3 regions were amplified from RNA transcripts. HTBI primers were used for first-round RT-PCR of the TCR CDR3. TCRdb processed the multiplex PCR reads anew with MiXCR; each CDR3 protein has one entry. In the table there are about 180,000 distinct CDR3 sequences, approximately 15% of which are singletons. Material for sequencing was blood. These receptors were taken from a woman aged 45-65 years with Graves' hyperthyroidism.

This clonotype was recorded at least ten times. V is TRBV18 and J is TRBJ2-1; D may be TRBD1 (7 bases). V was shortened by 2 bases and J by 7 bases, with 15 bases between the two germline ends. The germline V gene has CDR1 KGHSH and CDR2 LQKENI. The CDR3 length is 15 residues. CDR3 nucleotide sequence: TGTGCCAGCTCACCAAGACAGGGTGGAGGGAATGAGCAGTTCTTC. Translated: CASSPRQGGGNEQFF.

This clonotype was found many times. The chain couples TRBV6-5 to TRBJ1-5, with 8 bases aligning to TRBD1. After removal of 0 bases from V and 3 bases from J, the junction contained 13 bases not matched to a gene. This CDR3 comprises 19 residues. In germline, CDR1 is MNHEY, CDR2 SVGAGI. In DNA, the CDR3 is TGTGCCAGCAGTTACTCGAAGGGGGACAGGAAGAGGGCCAATCAGCCCCAGCATTTT. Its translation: CASSYSKGDRKRANQPQHF.

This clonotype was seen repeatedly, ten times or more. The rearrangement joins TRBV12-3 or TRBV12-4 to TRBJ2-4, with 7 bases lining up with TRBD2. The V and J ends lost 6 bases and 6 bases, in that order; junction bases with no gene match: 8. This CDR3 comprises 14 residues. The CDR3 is CASSILAMGNIQYF. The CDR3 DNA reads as TGTGCCAGCAGCATACTAGCGATGGGAAACATTCAGTACTTC.

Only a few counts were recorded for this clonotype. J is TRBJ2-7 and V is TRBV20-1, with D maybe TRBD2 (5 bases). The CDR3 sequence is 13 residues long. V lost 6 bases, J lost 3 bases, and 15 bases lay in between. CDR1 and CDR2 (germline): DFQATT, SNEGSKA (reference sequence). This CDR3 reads CSARPGSHYEQYF. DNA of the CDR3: TGCAGTGCCCGTCCGGGGTCTCACTACGAGCAGTACTTC.

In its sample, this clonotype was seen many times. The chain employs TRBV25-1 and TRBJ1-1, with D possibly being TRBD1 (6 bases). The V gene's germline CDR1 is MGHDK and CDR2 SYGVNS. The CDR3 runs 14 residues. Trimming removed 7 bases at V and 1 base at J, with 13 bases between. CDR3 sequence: CASNRGGWNTEAFF. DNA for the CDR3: TGTGCCAGCAATCGTGGGGGCTGGAACACTGAAGCTTTCTTT.

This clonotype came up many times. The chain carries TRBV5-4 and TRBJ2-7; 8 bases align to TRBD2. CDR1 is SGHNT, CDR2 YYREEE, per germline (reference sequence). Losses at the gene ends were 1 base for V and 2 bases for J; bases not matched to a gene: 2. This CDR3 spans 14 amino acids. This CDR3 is CASSLSGGTYEQYF. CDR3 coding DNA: TGTGCCAGCAGCTTGAGCGGGGGCACCTACGAGCAGTACTTC.

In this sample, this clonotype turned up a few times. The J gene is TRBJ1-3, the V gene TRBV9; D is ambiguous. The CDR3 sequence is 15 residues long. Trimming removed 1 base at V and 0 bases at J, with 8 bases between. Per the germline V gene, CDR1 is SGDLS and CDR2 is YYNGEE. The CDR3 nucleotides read TGTGCCAGCAGCGTACAAGCGATCTCTGGAAACACCATATATTTT. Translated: CASSVQAISGNTIYF.

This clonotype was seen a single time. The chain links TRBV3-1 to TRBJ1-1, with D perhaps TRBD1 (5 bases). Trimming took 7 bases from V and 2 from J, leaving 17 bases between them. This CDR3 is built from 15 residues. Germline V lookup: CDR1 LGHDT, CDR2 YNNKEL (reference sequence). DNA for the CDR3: TGTGCCAGCACCCATTCATCGACAGACAACACTGAAGCTTTCTTT. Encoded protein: CASTHSSTDNTEAFF. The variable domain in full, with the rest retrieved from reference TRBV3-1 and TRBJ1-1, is DTAVSQTPKYLVTQMGNDKSIKCEQNLGHDTMYWYKQDSKKFLKIMFSYNNKELIINETVPNRFSPKSPDKAHLNLHINSLELGDSAVYFCASTHSSTDNTEAFFGQGTRLTVV.

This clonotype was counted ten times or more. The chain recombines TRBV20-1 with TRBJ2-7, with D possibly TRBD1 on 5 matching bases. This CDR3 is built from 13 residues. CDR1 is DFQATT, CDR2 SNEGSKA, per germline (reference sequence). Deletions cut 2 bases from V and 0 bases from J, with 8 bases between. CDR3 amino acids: CSARPGASYEQYF. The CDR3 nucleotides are TGCAGTGCTAGACCTGGGGCCTCCTACGAGCAGTACTTC.

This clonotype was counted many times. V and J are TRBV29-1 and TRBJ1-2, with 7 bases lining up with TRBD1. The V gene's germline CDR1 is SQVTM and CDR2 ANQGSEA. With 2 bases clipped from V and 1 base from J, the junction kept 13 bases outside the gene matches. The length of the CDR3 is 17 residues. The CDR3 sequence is CSVEKGSGGLGNYGYTF. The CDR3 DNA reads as TGCAGCGTTGAAAAGGGGTCAGGGGGGCTTGGTAACTATGGCTACACCTTC.

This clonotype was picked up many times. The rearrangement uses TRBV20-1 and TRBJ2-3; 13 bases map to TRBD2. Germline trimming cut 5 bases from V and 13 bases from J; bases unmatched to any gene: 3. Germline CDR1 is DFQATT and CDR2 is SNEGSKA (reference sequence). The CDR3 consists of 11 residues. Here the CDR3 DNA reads TGCAGTGCTTCCACTAGCGGGGGGGAGTATTTT. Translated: CSASTSGGEYF.

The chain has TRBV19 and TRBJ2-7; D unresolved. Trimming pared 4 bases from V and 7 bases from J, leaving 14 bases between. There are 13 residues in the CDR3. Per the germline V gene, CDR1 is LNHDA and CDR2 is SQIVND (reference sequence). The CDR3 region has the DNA TGTGCCAGTAGTAGGCTGCTGGTTTCAGAGCAGTACTTC. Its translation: CASSRLLVSEQYF.

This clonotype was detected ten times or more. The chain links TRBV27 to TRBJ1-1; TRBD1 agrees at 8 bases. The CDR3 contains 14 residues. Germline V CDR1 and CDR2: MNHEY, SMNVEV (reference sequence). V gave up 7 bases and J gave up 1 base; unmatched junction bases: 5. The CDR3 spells CASMAGGRNTEAFF. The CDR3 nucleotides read TGTGCCAGCATGGCAGGGGGCAGGAACACTGAAGCTTTCTTT.

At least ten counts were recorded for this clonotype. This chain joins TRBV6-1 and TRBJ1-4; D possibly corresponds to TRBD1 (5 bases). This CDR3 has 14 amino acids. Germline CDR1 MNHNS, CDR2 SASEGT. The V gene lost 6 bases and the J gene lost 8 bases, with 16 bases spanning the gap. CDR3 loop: CASRKQAQGEKLFF. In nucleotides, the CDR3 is TGTGCCAGCAGAAAACAGGCCCAGGGAGAAAAACTGTTTTTT.

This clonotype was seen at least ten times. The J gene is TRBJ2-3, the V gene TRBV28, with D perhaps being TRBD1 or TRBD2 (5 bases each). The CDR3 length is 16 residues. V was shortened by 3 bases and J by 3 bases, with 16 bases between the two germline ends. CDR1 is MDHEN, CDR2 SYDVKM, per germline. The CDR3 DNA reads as TGTGCCAGCAGTTTGGGACCCGAAGTAGGGACAGATACGCAGTATTTT. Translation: CASSLGPEVGTDTQYF.

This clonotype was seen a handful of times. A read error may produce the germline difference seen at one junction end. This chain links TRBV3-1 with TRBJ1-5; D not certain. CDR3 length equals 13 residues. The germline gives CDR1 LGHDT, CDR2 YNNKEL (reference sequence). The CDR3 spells CGSSLTTDQPQHF. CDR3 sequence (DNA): TGTGGCAGCAGCCTCACGACGGATCAGCCCCAGCATTTT. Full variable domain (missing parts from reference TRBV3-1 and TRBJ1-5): DTAVSQTPKYLVTQMGNDKSIKCEQNLGHDTMYWYKQDSKKFLKIMFSYNNKELIINETVPNRFSPKSPDKAHLNLHINSLELGDSAVYFCGSSLTTDQPQHFGDGTRLSIL.

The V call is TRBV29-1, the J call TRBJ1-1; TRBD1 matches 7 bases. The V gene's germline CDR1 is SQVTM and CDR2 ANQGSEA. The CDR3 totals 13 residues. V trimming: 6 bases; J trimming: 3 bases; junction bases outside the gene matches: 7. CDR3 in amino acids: CSVETGTDTEAFF. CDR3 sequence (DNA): TGCAGCGTAGAGACAGGGACGGACACTGAAGCTTTCTTT.

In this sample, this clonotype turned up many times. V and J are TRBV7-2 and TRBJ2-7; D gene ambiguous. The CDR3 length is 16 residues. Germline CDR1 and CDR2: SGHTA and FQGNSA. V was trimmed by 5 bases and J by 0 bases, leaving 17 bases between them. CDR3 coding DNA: TGTGCCAGCAGCCCCGAAGTGCTGAGGAGCTCCTACGAGCAGTACTTC. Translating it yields CASSPEVLRSSYEQYF.

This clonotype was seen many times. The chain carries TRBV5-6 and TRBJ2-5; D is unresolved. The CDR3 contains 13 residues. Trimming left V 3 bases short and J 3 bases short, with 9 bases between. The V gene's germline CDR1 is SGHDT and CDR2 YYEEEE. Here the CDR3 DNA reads TGTGCCAGCAGCTACGATGCAGAAGAGACCCAGTACTTC. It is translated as CASSYDAEETQYF.

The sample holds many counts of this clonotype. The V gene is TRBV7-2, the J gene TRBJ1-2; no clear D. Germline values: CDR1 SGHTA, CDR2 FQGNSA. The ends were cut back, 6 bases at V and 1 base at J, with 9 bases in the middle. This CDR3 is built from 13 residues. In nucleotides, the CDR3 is TGTGCCAGCAGACCCACACTTAACTATGGCTACACCTTC. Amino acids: CASRPTLNYGYTF.

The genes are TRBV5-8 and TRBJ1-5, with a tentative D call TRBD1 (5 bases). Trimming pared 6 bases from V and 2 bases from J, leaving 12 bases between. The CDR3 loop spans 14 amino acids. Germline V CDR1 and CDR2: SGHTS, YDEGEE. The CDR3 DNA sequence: TGTGCCAGCAACCGACAGTTTCGCAATCAGCCCCAGCATTTT. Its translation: CASNRQFRNQPQHF. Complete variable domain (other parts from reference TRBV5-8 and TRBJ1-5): EAGVTQSPTHLIKTRGQQATLRCSPISGHTSVYWYQQALGLGLQFLLWYDEGEERNRGNFPPRFSGRQFPNYSSELNVNALELEDSALYLCASNRQFRNQPQHFGDGTRLSIL.

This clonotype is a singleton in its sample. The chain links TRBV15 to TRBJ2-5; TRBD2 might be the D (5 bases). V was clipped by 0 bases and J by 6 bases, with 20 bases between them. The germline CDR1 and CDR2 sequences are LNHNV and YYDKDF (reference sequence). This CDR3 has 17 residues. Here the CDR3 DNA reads TGTGCCACCAGCAGAGATCGCCAACGTGGCGGGTGGCAGACCCAGTACTTC. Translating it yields CATSRDRQRGGWQTQYF.

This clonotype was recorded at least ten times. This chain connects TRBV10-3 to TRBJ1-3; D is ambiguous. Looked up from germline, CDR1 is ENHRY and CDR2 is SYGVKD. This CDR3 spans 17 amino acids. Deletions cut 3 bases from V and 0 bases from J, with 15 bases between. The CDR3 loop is CAISDITSFPSGNTIYF. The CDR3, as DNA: TGTGCCATCAGTGACATTACCTCGTTCCCCTCTGGAAACACCATATATTTT.

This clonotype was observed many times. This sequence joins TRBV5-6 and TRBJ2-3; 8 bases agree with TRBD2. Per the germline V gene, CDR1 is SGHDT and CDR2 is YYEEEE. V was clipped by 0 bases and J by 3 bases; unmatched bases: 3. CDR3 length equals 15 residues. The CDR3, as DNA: TGTGCCAGCAGCTTGGTGAGCGGGGGAACAGATACGCAGTATTTT. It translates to CASSLVSGGTDTQYF.